The T cell receptor (beta chain) under discussion was sequenced for a study of beta chain features in type 1 diabetes. Findings and limits, study-wide: Compared to healthy donors, patients appeared to have naive, central memory and Treg TCRB repertoires that were more alike. A potential influence of HLA type upon TCRB rearrangement remained unresolved herein.

V was clipped by 3 bases and J by 5 bases; unmatched bases: 12. This CDR3 spans 17 amino acids. Germline assignment: CDR1 SGDLS and CDR2 YYNGEE. The whole isolated RNA underwent reverse transcription, so sequencing captured expressed TCRB transcripts. Profiling relied on immunoSEQ multiplex PCR, and the TCRdb table lists in-frame clones only, not all of them. The repertoire holds almost 250,000 clones, 11% to 15% seen once, with around 0.03% in the top ten. This clone turned up a few times. No antigen is known for it. This receptor was obtained from a woman between 40 and 50 years old in good health. Sample: naive CD4+ T cells from blood. This chain joins TRBV9 and TRBJ2-5; TRBD2 matches at 11 bases. CDR3 sequence: CASSEGGLADPSETQYF. CDR3 nucleotides: TGTGCCAGCAGCGAAGGGGGACTAGCGGACCCCAGCGAGACCCAGTACTTC.